The 24 T cell receptor beta chains presented below share a single source sample, sequenced in a study of blood T cell repertoires in COVID-19. The repertoire was sequenced with immunoSEQ multiplex PCR; TCRdb's copy has only in-frame clones and lacks some. This table holds some 80,000 clones, about 86% found once. Sample: peripheral blood. The receptors were gathered from a woman older than 75 in a cohort sampled during active or convalescent COVID-19.

The gene calls are TRBV2 and TRBJ1-5; D possibly corresponds to TRBD1 (5 bases). This CDR3 region has 15 residues. CDR1 is SNHLY, CDR2 FYNNEI, per germline. Trimming pared 7 bases from V and 0 bases from J, leaving 13 bases between. This CDR3 reads CASKRGQISNQPQHF. CDR3 in DNA: TGTGCCAGCAAAAGAGGACAAATTAGCAATCAGCCCCAGCATTTT. Using reference TRBV2 and TRBJ1-5 for the parts outside the CDR3, the full variable domain is EPEVTQTPSHQVTQMGQEVILRCVPISNHLYFYWYRQILGQKVEFLVSFYNNEISEKSEIFDDQFSVERPDGSNFTLKIRSTKLEDSAMYFCASKRGQISNQPQHFGDGTRLSIL.

This clone was recorded a few times. This sequence joins TRBV19 and TRBJ2-5, with 16 bases matching TRBD2. Germline lookup yields CDR1 LNHDA and CDR2 SQIVND (reference sequence). There are 18 residues in the CDR3. Losses at the gene ends were 4 bases for V and 5 bases for J; bases not matched to a gene: 10. The CDR3 region has the DNA TGTGCCAGTAGTAGAACCGGGACTAGCGGGAGGGCCGGGGAGACCCAGTACTTC. Its translation: CASSRTGTSGRAGETQYF.

The chain joins TRBV2 to TRBJ1-2; D gene ambiguous. Trimming removed 4 bases at V and 8 bases at J, with 17 bases between. Germline lookup yields CDR1 SNHLY and CDR2 FYNNEI. The length of the CDR3 is 14 residues. The CDR3 nucleotides read TGTGCCAGCAGTGGGGCGCGTGGTGTCTGGGGCTACACCTTC. This gives the protein CASSGARGVWGYTF. Combining the CDR3 with reference TRBV2 and TRBJ1-2 gives the whole variable domain EPEVTQTPSHQVTQMGQEVILRCVPISNHLYFYWYRQILGQKVEFLVSFYNNEISEKSEIFDDQFSVERPDGSNFTLKIRSTKLEDSAMYFCASSGARGVWGYTFGSGTRLTVV.

The V and J genes are TRBV18 and TRBJ2-1; the D gene is possibly TRBD2 (6 bases). The CDR3 runs to 13 residues. V lost 6 bases to trimming and J lost 7 bases, with 13 bases between them. Per germline, CDR1 KGHSH and CDR2 LQKENI. CDR3 sequence: CASSRLVPNEQFF. CDR3 nucleotides: TGTGCCAGCTCGCGACTAGTCCCGAATGAGCAGTTCTTC.

V is TRBV5-1 and J is TRBJ2-3; 12 bases align to TRBD2. The CDR3 length is 17 residues. After removal of 4 bases from V and 3 bases from J, the junction contained 9 bases not matched to a gene. Per the germline V gene, CDR1 is SGHRS and CDR2 is YFSETQ. For the CDR3, the DNA is TGCGCCAGCAGCGCCGCACCGGGACTAGCGGGTACAGATACGCAGTATTTT. Translation: CASSAAPGLAGTDTQYF.

The rearrangement uses TRBV27 and TRBJ1-2; 10 bases fit TRBD1. J gave up 4 bases and V 2 bases, and 4 bases lay outside the gene matches. CDR3 size: 15 residues. Germline V CDR1 and CDR2: MNHEY, SMNVEV (reference sequence). The CDR3 nucleotides read TGTGCCAGCAGTTTAGGGACAGGGGTTAGCTATGGCTACACCTTC. It translates to CASSLGTGVSYGYTF.

This clone came up once. The rearrangement joins TRBV6-6 to TRBJ2-7; TRBD1 aligns across 10 bases. CDR3 length: 15 amino acids. Germline V gene sequence: CDR1 MNHNY, CDR2 SVGAGI (reference sequence). Losses at the gene ends were 6 bases for V and 5 bases for J; bases not matched to a gene: 10. CDR3 region: CASSSPGQGLNEQYF. Here the CDR3 DNA reads TGTGCCAGCAGCTCACCGGGACAGGGGCTTAACGAGCAGTACTTC.

This chain links TRBV18 with TRBJ1-1; D perhaps matches TRBD1 (5 bases). V shed 5 bases and J shed 6 bases, with 13 bases lying between them. There are 13 residues in the CDR3. Germline lookup yields CDR1 KGHSH and CDR2 LQKENI. The CDR3 nucleotides read TGTGCCAGCTCAGCGGGGGGGTCGTCTGAAGCTTTCTTT. Translating gives CASSAGGSSEAFF.

This clone was seen a few times. This sequence joins TRBV7-6 and TRBJ2-2; D is possibly TRBD2 (5 bases). The germline V gene has CDR1 SGHVS and CDR2 FNYEAQ. V lost 7 bases and J 1 base, leaving 13 bases between the germline ends. CDR3 size: 15 residues. The CDR3 sequence is CASKRGSGNTGELFF. The CDR3 DNA reads as TGTGCCAGCAAGCGAGGGTCGGGGAACACCGGGGAGCTGTTTTTT. Based on the CDR3 plus reference TRBV7-6 and TRBJ2-2, the full variable domain is GAGVSQSPRYKVTKRGQDVALRCDPISGHVSLYWYRQALGQGPEFLTYFNYEAQQDKSGLPNDRFSAERPEGSISTLTIQRTEQRDSAMYRCASKRGSGNTGELFFGEGSRLTVL.

The chain uses TRBV10-3 and TRBJ1-2, with D perhaps matching TRBD1 (5 bases). Germline lookup yields CDR1 ENHRY and CDR2 SYGVKD. V lost 11 bases, J lost 3 bases, and 13 bases lay in between. This CDR3 is 12 amino acids long. The CDR3 reads CAGADSDYGYTF. The DNA of the CDR3 is TGTGCCGGAGCCGACAGCGACTATGGCTACACCTTC.

This chain connects TRBV6-1 to TRBJ1-2; possibly TRBD1 for D (6 bases). This CDR3 is 15 amino acids long. The V end lost 2 bases, the J end lost 4 bases, and 14 bases lay between the germline ends. The germline V gene has CDR1 MNHNS and CDR2 SASEGT. CDR3 sequence (DNA): TGTGCCAGCAGTGAAATGTGGACAGCGACCTATGGCTACACCTTC. Protein product: CASSEMWTATYGYTF.

This rearrangement joins TRBV30 to TRBJ1-2; weak D call: TRBD1 (6 bases). CDR3 size: 13 residues. The germline V gene has CDR1 GTSNPN and CDR2 SVGIG (reference sequence). Trimming took 2 bases from V and 3 from J, leaving 10 bases between them. DNA of the CDR3: TGTGCCTGGAGTTTAAGGACAGACTATGGCTACACCTTC. It encodes CAWSLRTDYGYTF.

The chain recombines TRBV9 with TRBJ2-3; maybe TRBD2 (6 bases). Germline-derived CDR1 and CDR2 are SGDLS and YYNGEE. This CDR3 comprises 14 residues. V dropped 0 bases and J dropped 6 bases, with 11 bases sitting between them. CDR3 nucleotides: TGTGCCAGCAGCGTAGTGAGCAGCGGGGATACGCAGTATTTT. It codes for CASSVVSSGDTQYF.

The chain is built from TRBV11-2 and TRBJ1-3; no reliable D call. V gave up 5 bases and J gave up 0 bases, with 8 bases separating them. In germline, CDR1 is SGHAT, CDR2 FQNNGV. The length of the CDR3 is 14 residues. The CDR3 DNA sequence: TGTGCCAGCAGCCAACAGATCTCTGGAAACACCATATATTTT. Protein sequence: CASSQQISGNTIYF.

This clone has a handful of counts. V and J are TRBV2 and TRBJ2-7; 7 bases fit TRBD1. There are 13 residues in the CDR3. Germline CDR1 is SNHLY and CDR2 is FYNNEI. Germline trimming cut 4 bases from V and 0 bases from J; bases unmatched to any gene: 0. DNA for the CDR3: TGTGCCAGCAGTGGGGACAGCTCCTACGAGCAGTACGTC. This gives the protein CASSGDSSYEQYV.

The rearrangement links TRBV9 to TRBJ2-7; 10 bases match TRBD1. V shed 4 bases and J 5 bases; nucleotides not matched to a gene: 6. Germline V gives CDR1 SGDLS, CDR2 YYNGEE. This CDR3 comprises 14 residues. This chain's CDR3 is CASSPGTGVNEQYV. Written as DNA, the CDR3 is TGTGCCAGCAGCCCCGGGACAGGGGTTAACGAGCAGTACGTC.

V usage is TRBV19 and J usage is TRBJ1-5; 10 positions match TRBD1. J gave up 6 bases and V 3 bases, and 8 bases lay outside the gene matches. Germline CDR1 reads LNHDA; CDR2 reads SQIVND (reference sequence). This CDR3 is 16 amino acids long. The CDR3 sequence: CASSISDRGRGQPQHF. The CDR3 nucleotides are TGTGCCAGTAGTATTAGCGACAGGGGGCGCGGTCAGCCCCAGCATTTT.

Written as DNA, the CDR3 is TGTGCCAGTAGTATAGGGTCGGGGGGCGAGACCCAGTACTTC. Translation gives CASSIGSGGETQYF. The V and J genes are TRBV19 and TRBJ2-5, with D possibly matching TRBD2 (7 bases). This CDR3 comprises 14 residues. The V gene's germline CDR1 is LNHDA and CDR2 SQIVND (reference sequence). V lost 1 base, J lost 5 bases, and 11 bases lay in between.

The V gene is TRBV5-4, the J gene TRBJ2-2; the D gene is possibly TRBD2 (7 bases). The V gene's germline CDR1 is SGHNT and CDR2 YYREEE (reference sequence). The CDR3 is 16 residues long. V lost 4 bases to trimming and J lost 7 bases, with 20 bases between them. CDR3 sequence: CASSMGGSRGDGELFF. The CDR3 bases are TGTGCCAGCAGCATGGGGGGCTCCCGGGGGGACGGGGAGCTGTTTTTT.

The rearrangement joins TRBV5-4 to TRBJ2-1, with 9 bases identical to TRBD2. In germline, CDR1 is SGHNT, CDR2 YYREEE (reference sequence). V lost 2 bases and J lost 7; bases outside the gene matches: 10. CDR3 length equals 16 residues. The CDR3 DNA follows: TGTGCCAGCAGCTTCGCTGGCGGGAGGGCCGGAAATGAGCAGTTCTTC. It codes for CASSFAGGRAGNEQFF.

For the CDR3, the DNA is TGTGCCAGCAGCTTAGGGGGCGGAGGCCAAGAGACCCAGTACTTC. It specifies CASSLGGGGQETQYF. V usage is TRBV13 and J usage is TRBJ2-5; perhaps TRBD2 as D (5 bases). Trimming took 0 bases from V and 1 from J, leaving 9 bases between them. Germline V gene data show CDR1 as PRHDT and CDR2 as FYEKMQ (reference sequence). CDR3 size: 15 residues.

V is TRBV3-1 (or the pseudogene TRBV3-2) and J is TRBJ2-2; 15 positions match TRBD2. This CDR3 is built from 18 residues. Germline V gives CDR1 LGHDT, CDR2 YNNKEL (reference sequence). V shed 1 base and J 4 bases; nucleotides not matched to a gene: 4. CDR3: CASSQGGLAGGSTGELFF. The CDR3 nucleotides are TGTGCCAGCAGCCAAGGCGGACTAGCGGGAGGGAGCACCGGGGAGCTGTTTTTT.

This chain joins TRBV4-2 and TRBJ2-1, with TRBD2 matching 11 bases. Germline V CDR1 and CDR2: LGHNA, YNFKEQ. After removal of 3 bases from V and 7 bases from J, the junction contained 8 bases not matched to a gene. This CDR3 comprises 16 residues. The CDR3 nucleotides read TGTGCCAGCAGCCAGGAACTAGCGGGAGTGGGGAATGAGCAGTTCTTC. Translating it yields CASSQELAGVGNEQFF.

V gene TRBV19 combines with J gene TRBJ1-2; no clear D gene. Trimming shortened V by 5 bases and J by 0 bases, and 13 bases separated the two germline ends. The CDR3 length is 15 residues. Germline V CDR1 and CDR2: LNHDA, SQIVND (reference sequence). The CDR3 reads CASSARVLANYGYTF. CDR3 bases: TGTGCCAGTAGTGCACGAGTCCTAGCTAACTATGGCTACACCTTC.